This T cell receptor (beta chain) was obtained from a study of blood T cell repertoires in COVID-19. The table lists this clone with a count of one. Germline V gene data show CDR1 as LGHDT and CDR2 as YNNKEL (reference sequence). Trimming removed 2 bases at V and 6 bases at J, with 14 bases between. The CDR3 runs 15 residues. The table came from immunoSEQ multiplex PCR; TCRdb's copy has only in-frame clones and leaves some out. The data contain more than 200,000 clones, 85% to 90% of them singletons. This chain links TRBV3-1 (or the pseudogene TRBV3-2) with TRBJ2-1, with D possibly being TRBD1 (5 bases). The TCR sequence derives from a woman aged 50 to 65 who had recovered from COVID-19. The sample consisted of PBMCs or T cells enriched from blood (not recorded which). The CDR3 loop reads CASSQRRGGFNEQFF. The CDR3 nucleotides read TGTGCCAGCAGCCAACGAAGGGGCGGTTTCAATGAGCAGTTCTTC.